This entry describes one T cell receptor (beta chain). This sample was taken from a study of blood T cell repertoires in COVID-19. Study-level information: COVID-19 samples, acute and convalescent, were from the United States, Italy and Spain. Sources were T cells, B-cell-depleted T cells, or PBMCs; the material itself was cDNA or gDNA.

Germline assignment: CDR1 MGHRA and CDR2 YSYEKL. This CDR3 has 15 residues. Trimming took off 4 bases at V and 2 bases at J, with 15 bases between the two ends. Assay: immunoSEQ multiplex PCR; the TCRdb copy retains only in-frame clones and omits some. Here the sample spans roughly 52,000 clones, approximately 85% being singletons. Sequenced material: peripheral blood. V gene TRBV4-1 combines with J gene TRBJ2-7; possible D gene TRBD1, 5 bases. The receptor was isolated from a human donor in a cohort sampled during active COVID-19. The CDR3 DNA reads as TGCGCCAGCAGCCCCGGGTTGGGGCCGCCCTACGAGCAGTACTTC. It yields the protein CASSPGLGPPYEQYF.